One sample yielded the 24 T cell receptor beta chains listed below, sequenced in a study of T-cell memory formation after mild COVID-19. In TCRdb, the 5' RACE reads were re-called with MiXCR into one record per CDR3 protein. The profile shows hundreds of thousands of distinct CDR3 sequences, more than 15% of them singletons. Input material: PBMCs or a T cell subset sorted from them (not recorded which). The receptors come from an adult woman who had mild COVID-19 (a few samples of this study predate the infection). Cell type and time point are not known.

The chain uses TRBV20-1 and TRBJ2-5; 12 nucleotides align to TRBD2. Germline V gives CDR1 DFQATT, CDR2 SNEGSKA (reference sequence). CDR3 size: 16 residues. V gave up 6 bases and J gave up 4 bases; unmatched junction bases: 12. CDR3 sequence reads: CSATAITSGRLETQYF. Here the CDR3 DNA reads TGCAGTGCCACGGCTATAACTAGCGGGAGGTTAGAGACCCAGTACTTC.

The CDR3 here is CASSPPGKGRYTGELFF. The CDR3 bases are TGTGCCAGCAGCCCCCCAGGGAAAGGGAGGTACACCGGGGAGCTGTTTTTT. This chain joins TRBV12-3 or TRBV12-4 and TRBJ2-2; a possible D gene is TRBD2 (6 bases). The CDR3 consists of 17 residues. V was cut by 6 bases and J by 3 bases, with 20 bases left in between.

CDR3 in amino acids: CAIGQGTYNSPLHF. The CDR3 DNA follows: TGTGCCATCGGACAGGGGACCTATAATTCACCCCTCCACTTT. The V call is TRBV3-1, the J call TRBJ1-6; 9 bases agree with TRBD1. Per the germline V gene, CDR1 is LGHDT and CDR2 is YNNKEL (reference sequence). The CDR3 spans 14 residues. V was clipped by 10 bases and J by 2 bases; unmatched bases: 3.

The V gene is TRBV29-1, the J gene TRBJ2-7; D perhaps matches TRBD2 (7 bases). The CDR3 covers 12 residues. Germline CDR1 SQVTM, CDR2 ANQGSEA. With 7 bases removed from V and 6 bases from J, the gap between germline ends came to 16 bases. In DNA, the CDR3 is TGCAGCGGGGGGGGCCTGTCCGGCGAGCAGTACTTC. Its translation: CSGGGLSGEQYF.

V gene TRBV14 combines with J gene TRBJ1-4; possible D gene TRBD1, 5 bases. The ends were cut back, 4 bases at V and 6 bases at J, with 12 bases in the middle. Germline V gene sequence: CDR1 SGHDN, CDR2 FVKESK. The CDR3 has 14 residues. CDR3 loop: CASSRHSGYEKLFF. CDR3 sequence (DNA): TGTGCCAGCAGCCGACATTCAGGGTATGAAAAACTGTTTTTT.

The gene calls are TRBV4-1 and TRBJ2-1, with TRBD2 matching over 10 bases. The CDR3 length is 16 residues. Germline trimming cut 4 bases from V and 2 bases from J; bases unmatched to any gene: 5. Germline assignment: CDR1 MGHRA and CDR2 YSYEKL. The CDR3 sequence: CASSRRTSGTYNEQFF. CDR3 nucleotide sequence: TGCGCCAGCAGCCGAAGGACTAGCGGCACCTACAATGAGCAGTTCTTC.

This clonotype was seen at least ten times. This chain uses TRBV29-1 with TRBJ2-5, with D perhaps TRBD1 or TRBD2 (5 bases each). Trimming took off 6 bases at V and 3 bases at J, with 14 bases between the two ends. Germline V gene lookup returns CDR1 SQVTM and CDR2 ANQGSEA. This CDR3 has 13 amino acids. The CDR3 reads CSVGLSTEETQYF. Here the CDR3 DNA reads TGCAGCGTAGGACTCTCGACAGAAGAGACCCAGTACTTC.

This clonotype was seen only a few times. The CDR3 DNA follows: TGTGCCAGCAGCGTAGGGTCACCAGGGGGGCAAGGCTACACCTTC. Translated, it gives CASSVGSPGGQGYTF. V usage is TRBV9 and J usage is TRBJ1-2; 7 nucleotides align to TRBD1. This CDR3 spans 15 amino acids. Germline trimming cut 0 bases from V and 8 bases from J; bases unmatched to any gene: 10. CDR1 is SGDLS and CDR2 is YYNGEE in the germline V gene. The whole variable domain, filled in from reference TRBV9 and TRBJ1-2, reads DSGVTQTPKHLITATGQRVTLRCSPRSGDLSVYWYQQSLDQGLQFLIQYYNGEERAKGNILERFSAQQFPDLHSELNLSSLELGDSALYFCASSVGSPGGQGYTFGSGTRLTVV.

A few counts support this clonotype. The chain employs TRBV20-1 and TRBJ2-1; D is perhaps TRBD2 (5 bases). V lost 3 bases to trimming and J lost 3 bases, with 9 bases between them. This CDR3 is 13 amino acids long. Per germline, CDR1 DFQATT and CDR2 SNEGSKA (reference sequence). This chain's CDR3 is CSARWGDYNEQFF. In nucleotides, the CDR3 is TGCAGTGCTAGGTGGGGAGACTACAATGAGCAGTTCTTC.

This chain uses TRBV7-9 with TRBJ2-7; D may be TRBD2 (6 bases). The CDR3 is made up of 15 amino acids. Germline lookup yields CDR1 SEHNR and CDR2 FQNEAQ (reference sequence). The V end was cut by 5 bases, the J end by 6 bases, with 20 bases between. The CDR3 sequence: CASSPRLVVGIEQYF. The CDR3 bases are TGTGCCAGCAGCCCAAGACTAGTCGTAGGGATCGAGCAGTACTTC. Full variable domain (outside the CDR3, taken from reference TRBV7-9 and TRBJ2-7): DTGVSQNPRHKITKRGQNVTFRCDPISEHNRLYWYRQTLGQGPEFLTYFQNEAQLEKSRLLSDRFSAERPKGSFSTLEIQRTEQGDSAMYLCASSPRLVVGIEQYFGPGTRLTVT.

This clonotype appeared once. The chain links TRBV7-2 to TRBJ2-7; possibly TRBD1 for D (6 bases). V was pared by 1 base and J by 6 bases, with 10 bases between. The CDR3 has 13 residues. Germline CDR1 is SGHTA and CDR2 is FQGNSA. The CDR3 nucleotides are TGTGCCAGCAGCTTAGGCAGGGGAAGCGAGCAGTACTTC. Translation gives CASSLGRGSEQYF.

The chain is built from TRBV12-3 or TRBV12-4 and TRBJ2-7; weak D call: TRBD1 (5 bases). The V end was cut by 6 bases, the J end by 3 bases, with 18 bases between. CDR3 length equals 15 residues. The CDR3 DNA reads TGTGCCAGCAGAAACCGCACAGGCCGGAGCTACGAGCAGTACTTC. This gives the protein CASRNRTGRSYEQYF.

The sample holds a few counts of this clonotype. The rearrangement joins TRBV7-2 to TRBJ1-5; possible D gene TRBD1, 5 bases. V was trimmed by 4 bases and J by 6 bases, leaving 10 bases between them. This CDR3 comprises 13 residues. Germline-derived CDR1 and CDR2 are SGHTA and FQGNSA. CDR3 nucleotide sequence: TGTGCCAGCAGCTGGGACCCAGCTCAGCCCCAGCATTTT. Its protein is CASSWDPAQPQHF.

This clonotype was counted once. The CDR3 DNA reads TGCAGTGCTAGAGTCGGCAAATTGCCAGGGCGAATCTACGAGCAGTACTTC. Protein sequence: CSARVGKLPGRIYEQYF. This chain links TRBV20-1 with TRBJ2-7; a possible D gene is TRBD1 (5 bases). The CDR3 has 17 residues. V was trimmed by 1 base and J by 3 bases, leaving 22 bases between them. Germline V lookup: CDR1 DFQATT, CDR2 SNEGSKA (reference sequence).

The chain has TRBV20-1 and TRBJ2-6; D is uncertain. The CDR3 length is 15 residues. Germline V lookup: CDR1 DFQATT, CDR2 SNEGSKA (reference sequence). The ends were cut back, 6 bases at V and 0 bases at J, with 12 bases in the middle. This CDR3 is CSAPPGDSGANVLTF. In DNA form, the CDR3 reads TGCAGTGCCCCCCCCGGTGACTCTGGGGCCAACGTCCTGACTTTC.

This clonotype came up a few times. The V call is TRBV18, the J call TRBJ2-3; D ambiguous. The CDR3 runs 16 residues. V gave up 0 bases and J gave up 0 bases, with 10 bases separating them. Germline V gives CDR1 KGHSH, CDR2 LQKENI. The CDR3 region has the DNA TGTGCCAGCTCACCACCTAGCCCAGCGAGCACAGATACGCAGTATTTT. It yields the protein CASSPPSPASTDTQYF.

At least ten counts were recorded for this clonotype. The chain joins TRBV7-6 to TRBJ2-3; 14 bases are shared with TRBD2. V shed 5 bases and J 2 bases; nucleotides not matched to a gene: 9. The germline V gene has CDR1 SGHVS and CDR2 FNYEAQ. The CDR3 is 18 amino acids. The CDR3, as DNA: TGTGCCAGCAGCCCCTCGGGACTAGCGGGAGAAAACACAGATACGCAGTATTTT. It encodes CASSPSGLAGENTDTQYF.

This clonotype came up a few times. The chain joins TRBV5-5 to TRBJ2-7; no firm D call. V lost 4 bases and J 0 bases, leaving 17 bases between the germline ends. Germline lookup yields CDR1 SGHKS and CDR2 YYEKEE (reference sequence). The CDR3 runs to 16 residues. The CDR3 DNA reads TGTGCCAGCAGCCCGATGGGTGGGATGGGCTCCTACGAGCAGTACTTC. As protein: CASSPMGGMGSYEQYF.

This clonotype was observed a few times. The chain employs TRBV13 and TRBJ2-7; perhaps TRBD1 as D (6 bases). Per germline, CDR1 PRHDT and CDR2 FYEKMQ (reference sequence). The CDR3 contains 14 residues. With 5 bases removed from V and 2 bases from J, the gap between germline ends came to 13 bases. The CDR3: CASSAHGGAYEQYF. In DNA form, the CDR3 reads TGTGCCAGCAGCGCCCATGGGGGCGCCTACGAGCAGTACTTC.

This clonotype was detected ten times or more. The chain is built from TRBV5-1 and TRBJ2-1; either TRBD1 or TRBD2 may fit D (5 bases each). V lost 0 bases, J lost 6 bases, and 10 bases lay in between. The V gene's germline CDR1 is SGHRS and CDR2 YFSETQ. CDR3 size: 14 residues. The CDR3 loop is CASSLVNGGNEQFF. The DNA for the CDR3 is TGCGCCAGCAGCTTGGTAAATGGGGGCAATGAGCAGTTCTTC.

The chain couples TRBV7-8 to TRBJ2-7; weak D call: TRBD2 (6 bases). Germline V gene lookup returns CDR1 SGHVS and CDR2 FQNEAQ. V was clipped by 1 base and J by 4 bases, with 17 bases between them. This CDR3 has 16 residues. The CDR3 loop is CASSLGQLAGKYEQYF. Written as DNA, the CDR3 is TGTGCCAGCAGCTTAGGACAGCTGGCGGGAAAGTACGAGCAGTACTTC.

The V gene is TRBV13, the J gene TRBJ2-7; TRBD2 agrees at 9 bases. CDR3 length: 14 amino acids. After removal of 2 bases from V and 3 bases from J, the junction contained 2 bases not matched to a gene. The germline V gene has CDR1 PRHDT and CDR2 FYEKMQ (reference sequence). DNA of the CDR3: TGTGCCAGCAGCTTACAGCGGGAGGACTACGAGCAGTACTTC. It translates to CASSLQREDYEQYF.

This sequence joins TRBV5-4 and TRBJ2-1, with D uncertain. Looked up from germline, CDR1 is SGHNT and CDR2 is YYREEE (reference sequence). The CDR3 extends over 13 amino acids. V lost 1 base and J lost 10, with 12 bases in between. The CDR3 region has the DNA TGTGCCAGCAGCTTGATCCTCCCCGGAGAGCAGTTCTTC. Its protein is CASSLILPGEQFF.

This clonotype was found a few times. The CDR3 sequence: CSARSGTGVTDTQYF. Written as DNA, the CDR3 is TGCAGTGCTAGGTCTGGGACAGGGGTCACAGATACGCAGTATTTT. The genes are TRBV20-1 and TRBJ2-3; 10 bases align to TRBD1. The length of the CDR3 is 15 residues. Trimming removed 3 bases from V and 2 bases from J; junction bases left unmatched: 5. Germline loops: CDR1 DFQATT, CDR2 SNEGSKA (reference sequence).